This is a list of T cell receptor beta chains from one sample in a study of PD-L1 blockade in urothelial cancer. Assay used: immunoSEQ multiplex PCR; TCRdb lists only in-frame clones, some missing. The repertoire holds 40,000 to 60,000 clones, more than 65% seen once, with 10% in the top ten. The sample here was PBMCs, taken around atezolizumab (anti-PD-L1) treatment. All receptors derive from a man aged 65 to 85 with urothelial cancer. CDR3s leave out the opening cysteine and the closing phenylalanine or tryptophan. D genes are given only for firm matches. Expanded clones get a size class; other rows say once, few or many, or leave the size out.

d_call clone_size j_call v_call cdr3_aa
NA NA TRBJ1-2 TRBV4-1 ASSQGHGDNYGYT
NA NA TRBJ2-1 TRBV29-1 SFARQVGNEQF
NA NA TRBJ1-1 TRBV6-1 ASTLGGPRTPEAF
NA NA TRBJ2-5 TRBV29-1 SVVTSKETQY
TRBD1 NA TRBJ2-3 TRBV5-1 ASSSLTGRDTQY
TRBD1 NA TRBJ2-1 TRBV6-5 ASSHFGGQGDNEQF
TRBD1 NA TRBJ1-5 TRBV27 ASRYLGTGDQPQH
NA NA TRBJ2-1 TRBV5-1 ASSWTPSSYNEQF
NA NA TRBJ1-5 TRBV19 ASSISQGGNQPQH
NA NA TRBJ1-5 TRBV28 ASSGRQSFYSNQPQH
TRBD2 NA TRBJ2-7 TRBV29-1 SVGYSGGSYEQY
NA once TRBJ1-4 TRBV19 ASSIMTGSGEKLF
TRBD1 NA TRBJ2-7 TRBV2 ASRDEGQGSPYEQY
TRBD2 NA TRBJ2-1 TRBV19 ASSTRGSGRHNEQF
TRBD1 once TRBJ2-3 TRBV5-4 ASSVDRGGDTQY
TRBD1 once TRBJ1-2 TRBV18 ASSSGTENYGYT
TRBD1 NA TRBJ2-1 TRBV10-1 ASSDPGQGGGNEQF
TRBD1 NA TRBJ1-2 TRBV6-5 ASSRQGRSGYT
NA NA TRBJ1-4 TRBV28 ASSFGRDGNEKLF
NA NA TRBJ1-2 TRBV7-9 ASSTRTAYGYT
NA few TRBJ2-2 TRBV5-1 ASSLELGPGELF
NA few TRBJ2-7 TRBV6-1 ASSDRPSSYEQY
NA NA TRBJ1-1 TRBV6-6 ASSYGGDMNTEAF
TRBD1 few TRBJ2-3 TRBV9 ASSSGQGTFRYTDTQY
NA NA TRBJ2-1 TRBV7-8 ASSLRDTYNEQF
TRBD1 NA TRBJ1-2 TRBV7-8 ASSIRSPGTENYGYT
TRBD1 NA TRBJ2-7 TRBV10-1 ASSEATGGYEQY
NA NA TRBJ2-7 TRBV2 ASSGQYEQY
NA NA TRBJ2-6 TRBV6-5 ASSTTATGANVLT
TRBD2 NA TRBJ2-1 TRBV19 ASSSREVYNEQF
NA NA TRBJ2-1 TRBV27 ASSFDGRGSYNEQF
TRBD2 NA TRBJ2-7 TRBV28 ASNGGGLYEQY
NA NA TRBJ2-5 TRBV19 ASSTGSPETQY
NA NA TRBJ2-1 TRBV15 ATSRDYNNEQF
NA once TRBJ1-1 TRBV5-1 ASSTSREAF
NA few TRBJ1-1 TRBV2 ASNRERAEAF